Below, 28 T cell receptor beta chains from the same sample are listed, as sequenced in a study of blood T cell repertoires in COVID-19. Assay used: immunoSEQ multiplex PCR; TCRdb lists only in-frame clones, some missing. This table has 200,000 to 250,000 clones, roughly 85% appearing once. Sequencing input: peripheral blood. The receptors were gathered from a woman aged 18-35 years with acute or convalescent COVID-19.

This clone was recorded once. The chain is built from TRBV7-2 and TRBJ1-4; 8 bases agree with TRBD1. After removal of 1 base from V and 4 bases from J, the junction contained 2 bases not matched to a gene. Germline loops: CDR1 SGHTA, CDR2 FQGNSA. This CDR3 spans 15 amino acids. The CDR3 is CASSLVTGGNEKLFF. CDR3 in DNA: TGTGCCAGCAGCTTAGTAACAGGGGGTAATGAAAAACTGTTTTTT.

The chain carries TRBV30 and TRBJ1-2; D is unresolved. With 3 bases removed from V and 4 bases from J, the gap between germline ends came to 9 bases. CDR3 length: 12 residues. The germline V gene has CDR1 GTSNPN and CDR2 SVGIG (reference sequence). CDR3 amino acids: CAWSPHSYGYTF. In DNA, the CDR3 is TGTGCCTGGAGCCCCCACAGCTATGGCTACACCTTC.

The chain employs TRBV18 and TRBJ1-1; 8 nucleotides align to TRBD1. The CDR3 is made up of 16 amino acids. Germline V gives CDR1 KGHSH, CDR2 LQKENI. J was trimmed by 0 bases and V by 3 bases; bases with no gene match: 6. CDR3 sequence: CASSPGTGDLNTEAFF. CDR3 bases: TGTGCCAGCTCACCCGGGACAGGTGACTTGAACACTGAAGCTTTCTTT.

In its sample, this clone was seen a few times. The chain employs TRBV7-2 and TRBJ2-1; TRBD2 agrees at 7 bases. The CDR3 extends over 16 amino acids. Per germline, CDR1 SGHTA and CDR2 FQGNSA. V was clipped by 4 bases and J by 2 bases; unmatched bases: 8. The DNA for the CDR3 is TGTGCCAGCAGCTCCCAGGCTAGCGGAGCCTACAATGAGCAGTTCTTC. Encoded protein: CASSSQASGAYNEQFF.

This sequence joins TRBV7-6 and TRBJ1-5, with 10 bases that match TRBD1. Germline CDR1 and CDR2: SGHVS and FNYEAQ. The CDR3 runs to 16 residues. The ends lost 5 bases at V and 4 bases at J; junction bases unmatched: 8. CDR3 sequence: CASSPRGGQGNQPQHF. For the CDR3, the DNA is TGTGCCAGCAGCCCACGCGGGGGACAGGGGAATCAGCCCCAGCATTTT.

Comments on this clone: The junction shows a germline mismatch at one end, possibly a read error. The chain is built from TRBV6-1 and TRBJ2-1; D is possibly TRBD2 (6 bases). Germline CDR1 MNHNS, CDR2 SASEGT. The CDR3 spans 15 residues. The CDR3 DNA is TGTGCCAGCAGTCAAGCCCGGGACTGGTACAATGAGCAGTTCTTC. Its protein product is CASSQARDWYNEQFF.

The chain uses TRBV6-2 or TRBV6-3 and TRBJ2-3; maybe TRBD1 (5 bases). The ends were cut back, 4 bases at V and 5 bases at J, with 13 bases in the middle. This CDR3 spans 14 amino acids. The germline gives CDR1 MNHEY, CDR2 SVGEGT. CDR3 DNA sequence: TGTGCCAGCAGTTGGACATTGGCCGGAGATACGCAGTATTTT. Protein product: CASSWTLAGDTQYF.

V and J are TRBV6-2 or TRBV6-3 and TRBJ2-7; a weak D match, TRBD2 (7 bases). V was trimmed by 2 bases and J by 6 bases, leaving 14 bases between them. The CDR3 totals 14 residues. The germline gives CDR1 MNHEY, CDR2 SVGEGT. The CDR3 sequence is CASSYQGEGGEQYF. CDR3 sequence (DNA): TGTGCCAGCAGTTACCAAGGGGAGGGGGGCGAGCAGTACTTC.

The chain links TRBV5-1 to TRBJ2-7; 7 bases are a match to TRBD2. V shed 5 bases and J 3 bases; nucleotides not matched to a gene: 8. The germline V gene has CDR1 SGHRS and CDR2 YFSETQ. CDR3 length: 14 amino acids. CDR3 sequence: CASSSAGAGYEQYF. The CDR3 region has the DNA TGCGCCAGCAGTAGCGCGGGAGCGGGCTACGAGCAGTACTTC.

The J gene is TRBJ2-7, the V gene TRBV28; 9 positions match TRBD1. The CDR3 totals 15 residues. Germline V gives CDR1 MDHEN, CDR2 SYDVKM. V was pared by 7 bases and J by 0 bases, with 7 bases of the junction left unmatched. The CDR3, as DNA: TGTGCCAGCATCATCGGACAGGGGAGCTCCTACGAGCAGTACTTC. Protein sequence: CASIIGQGSSYEQYF. Full variable domain (missing parts from reference TRBV28 and TRBJ2-7): DVKVTQSSRYLVKRTGEKVFLECVQDMDHENMFWYRQDPGLGLRLIYFSYDVKMKEKGDIPEGYSVSREKKERFSLILESASTNQTSMYLCASIIGQGSSYEQYFGPGTRLTVT.

CDR3 sequence (DNA): TGTGCCAGCAGTTCCAGAATCTACGGACTAGCGCCAGTCAAAACCTACGAGCAGTACTTC. It specifies CASSSRIYGLAPVKTYEQYF. The chain has TRBV27 and TRBJ2-7, with 9 bases that match TRBD2. The germline gives CDR1 MNHEY, CDR2 SMNVEV (reference sequence). V shed 4 bases, J shed 2 bases, and the junction held 21 bases outside the gene matches. This CDR3 has 20 residues.

The chain links TRBV4-3 to TRBJ2-1, with D possibly being TRBD1 (5 bases). The germline V gene has CDR1 LGHNA and CDR2 YSLEER. The CDR3 runs 16 residues. Trimming shortened V by 4 bases and J by 9 bases, and 22 bases separated the two germline ends. CDR3 nucleotide sequence: TGCGCCAGCAGCCCAGGCCTCGGATCGCCGCAGGGTGAGCAGTTCTTC. It yields the protein CASSPGLGSPQGEQFF.

V gene TRBV11-2 combines with J gene TRBJ2-7; 7 bases are shared with TRBD2. Germline loops: CDR1 SGHAT, CDR2 FQNNGV. The CDR3 extends over 14 amino acids. Trimming removed 7 bases from V and 4 bases from J; junction bases left unmatched: 10. The CDR3 bases are TGTGCCAGCACTACACTAGCGCGACCTTACGAGCAGTACTTC. Protein product: CASTTLARPYEQYF.

V is TRBV19 and J is TRBJ2-1, with 9 bases matching TRBD2. This CDR3 contains 14 residues. V lost 4 bases and J lost 9; bases outside the gene matches: 7. Per germline, CDR1 LNHDA and CDR2 SQIVND (reference sequence). In nucleotides, the CDR3 is TGTGCCAGTAGTACAAATAGCGGGAGAACTGAGCAGTTCTTC. This encodes CASSTNSGRTEQFF.

The V and J genes are TRBV19 and TRBJ1-5, with D hard to call. Trimming cost V 5 bases and J 4 bases, with 15 bases left between them. CDR3 size: 15 residues. Germline lookup yields CDR1 LNHDA and CDR2 SQIVND (reference sequence). The CDR3 DNA sequence: TGTGCCAGTAGTGAGGGCAGTCTGATTAATCAGCCCCAGCATTTT. Its translation: CASSEGSLINQPQHF.

V gene TRBV30 combines with J gene TRBJ2-3; 8 nucleotides agree with TRBD2. The CDR3 consists of 17 residues. Trimming took 5 bases from V and 0 from J; bases not matched to a gene: 13. The germline gives CDR1 GTSNPN, CDR2 SVGIG (reference sequence). The CDR3 nucleotides read TGTGCCTGGTGGTGGGGCCGGGGGGGGACTAGCACAGATACGCAGTATTTT. This encodes CAWWWGRGGTSTDTQYF.

The genes are TRBV5-8 and TRBJ2-2; no firm D call. The V end was cut by 1 base, the J end by 3 bases, with 4 bases between. The CDR3 length is 13 residues. CDR1 is SGHTS, CDR2 YDEGEE, per germline. CDR3 bases: TGTGCCAGCAGCTTGAGCTACACCGGGGAGCTGTTTTTT. This encodes CASSLSYTGELFF.

The rearrangement links TRBV9 to TRBJ2-4, with a weak D call TRBD2 (6 bases). The CDR3 consists of 12 residues. Trimming left V 4 bases short and J 8 bases short, with 10 bases between. Germline-derived CDR1 and CDR2 are SGDLS and YYNGEE. CDR3 sequence: CASSPEGYIQYF. In nucleotides, the CDR3 is TGTGCCAGCAGCCCGGAGGGATACATTCAGTACTTC.

J is TRBJ1-5 and V is TRBV10-3; perhaps TRBD1 as D (6 bases). The CDR3 length is 15 residues. CDR1 and CDR2 from the germline V gene are ENHRY and SYGVKD. Trimming took off 8 bases at V and 3 bases at J, with 17 bases between the two ends. The CDR3 DNA sequence: TGTGCCATCTCCTCTGCCACAGGGATCAATCAGCCCCAGCATTTT. This codes for CAISSATGINQPQHF.

The chain carries TRBV29-1 and TRBJ2-3; maybe TRBD2 (5 bases). With 2 bases removed from V and 6 bases from J, the gap between germline ends came to 9 bases. Germline V gene sequence: CDR1 SQVTM, CDR2 ANQGSEA. This CDR3 is 12 amino acids long. Here the CDR3 DNA reads TGCAGCGTTGAATCGGGGTTGGATACGCAGTATTTT. Translation gives CSVESGLDTQYF.

This rearrangement joins TRBV7-8 to TRBJ2-7; tentatively, D is TRBD2 (5 bases). The length of the CDR3 is 14 residues. V was trimmed by 4 bases and J by 4 bases, leaving 14 bases between them. CDR1 and CDR2 (germline): SGHVS, FQNEAQ. CDR3 loop: CASSSFREVYEQYF. The CDR3 DNA reads as TGTGCCAGCAGCTCATTCCGGGAAGTGTACGAGCAGTACTTC.

The rearrangement uses TRBV19 and TRBJ2-3; possibly TRBD1 for D (6 bases). CDR3 length equals 13 residues. Germline CDR1 and CDR2: LNHDA and SQIVND (reference sequence). The CDR3 is CAAWGPGADTQYF. CDR3 in DNA: TGTGCGGCCTGGGGGCCCGGCGCAGATACGCAGTATTTT.

The chain has TRBV7-9 and TRBJ2-2, with TRBD1 as a possible D gene (7 bases). There are 16 residues in the CDR3. Trimming removed 5 bases from V and 0 bases from J, with 13 bases in between. Per germline, CDR1 SEHNR and CDR2 FQNEAQ (reference sequence). The CDR3 protein is CASSARGASNTGELFF. CDR3 DNA sequence: TGTGCCAGCAGCGCCAGGGGGGCTTCGAACACCGGGGAGCTGTTTTTT.

The CDR3 coding sequence is TGTGCCAGCAGCTTAGCGCCCCAGAGACAGGGGAGCGTTAATGAAGCTTTCTTT. Its translation is CASSLAPQRQGSVNEAFF. The rearrangement joins TRBV7-2 to TRBJ1-1; 8 nucleotides match TRBD1. From germline, CDR1 is SGHTA and CDR2 FQGNSA. V gave up 0 bases and J gave up 7 bases; unmatched junction bases: 16. This CDR3 is 18 amino acids long.

Of note for this clone: Different DNA sequences within this sample yield the same CDR3. The chain has TRBV10-3 and TRBJ1-5; TRBD1 matches at 8 bases. Germline V gene data show CDR1 as ENHRY and CDR2 as SYGVKD. This CDR3 has 15 residues. V trimming: 3 bases; J trimming: 4 bases; junction bases outside the gene matches: 5. This CDR3 is CAISDGQGGNQPQHF. Here the CDR3 DNA reads TGTGCCATCAGTGACGGACAGGGAGGGAATCAGCCCCAGCATTTT.

The chain employs TRBV30 and TRBJ2-2, with a possible D match to TRBD2 (6 bases). The germline gives CDR1 GTSNPN, CDR2 SVGIG (reference sequence). There are 20 residues in the CDR3. Deletions cut 0 bases from V and 0 bases from J, with 23 bases between. CDR3 residues: CAWSVLIRLAKDSNTGELFF. CDR3 in DNA: TGTGCCTGGAGTGTCTTAATTAGGCTAGCGAAAGACTCGAACACCGGGGAGCTGTTTTTT. The full variable domain, in which reference TRBV30 and TRBJ2-2 provide the parts outside the CDR3, is SQTIHQWPATLVQPVGSPLSLECTVEGTSNPNLYWYRQAAGRGLQLLFYSVGIGQISSEVPQNLSASRPQDRQFILSSKKLLLSDSGFYLCAWSVLIRLAKDSNTGELFFGEGSRLTVL.

The J gene is TRBJ1-1, the V gene TRBV5-6; D possibly corresponds to TRBD1 (5 bases). V dropped 4 bases and J dropped 6 bases, with 16 bases sitting between them. This CDR3 is built from 14 residues. The V gene's germline CDR1 is SGHDT and CDR2 YYEEEE. The CDR3 coding sequence is TGTGCCAGCAGCCAAAAGGGAGGGACTGCTGAAGCTTTCTTT. Amino acids: CASSQKGGTAEAFF.

The gene calls are TRBV14 and TRBJ1-1, with D unresolved. V was shortened by 4 bases and J by 5 bases, with 11 bases between the two germline ends. The CDR3 has 13 amino acids. Germline values: CDR1 SGHDN, CDR2 FVKESK. The CDR3 reads CASSPPAGTEAFF. CDR3 nucleotide sequence: TGTGCCAGCAGCCCCCCGGCGGGTACTGAAGCTTTCTTT.